The rows below give T cell receptor beta chains drawn from one sample of a study of tumor and adjacent non-tumor tissue in lung cancer. Each CDR3 protein is one row after TCRdb ran MiXCR on the multiplex PCR reads. The sample consists of about 75,000 distinct CDR3 sequences, around 70% of them appearing once. The sample was distant non-tumor lung tissue. Receptors originate from a woman between 45 and 60 years old with non-small cell lung cancer. Each CDR3 is given with its conserved first and last residue. Each record gives: J gene, D gene, clone size, V gene, CDR3 protein, CDR3 DNA. The D gene is left open where the match is weak. Clone size, where shown, is once, few, many, or a class for clones that have expanded.

J gene: TRBJ2-1
D gene: NA
clone size: NA
V gene: TRBV11-2
CDR3 protein: CASSFSPGMNEQFF
CDR3 DNA: TGTGCCAGCAGCTTCAGTCCGGGAATGAATGAGCAGTTCTTT

J gene: TRBJ2-2
D gene: NA
clone size: NA
V gene: TRBV11-2
CDR3 protein: CASSFGGNRISTGELFF
CDR3 DNA: TGTGCCAGCAGTTTTGGGGGTAACAGAATTTCCACCGGGGAGCTGTTCTTT

J gene: TRBJ2-1
D gene: TRBD2
clone size: once
V gene: TRBV19
CDR3 protein: CARSIGRGRTYNEQFF
CDR3 DNA: TGTGCCAGGAGTATTGGGCGCGGGAGGACGTACAATGAGCAGTTCTTC

J gene: TRBJ2-5
D gene: NA
clone size: once
V gene: TRBV20-1
CDR3 protein: CSTRLTSQEAQYF
CDR3 DNA: TGCAGTACTAGACTAACCAGCCAAGAGGCCCAGTACTTC

J gene: TRBJ1-1
D gene: TRBD1
clone size: NA
V gene: TRBV20-1
CDR3 protein: CSDSPDRVAFF
CDR3 DNA: TGCAGTGATAGTCCTGACAGGGTAGCCTTCTTT

J gene: TRBJ1-5
D gene: NA
clone size: many
V gene: TRBV29-1
CDR3 protein: CSVSQGGNQPQHF
CDR3 DNA: TGCAGCGTTTCTCAGGGAGGCAATCAGCCCCAGCATTTT

J gene: TRBJ1-5
D gene: TRBD1
clone size: NA
V gene: TRBV6-2/TRBV6-3
CDR3 protein: CASSSDRAQLQHF
CDR3 DNA: TGTGCTAGCAGTTCCGACAGGGCGCAGCTCCAGCATTTT

J gene: TRBJ1-1
D gene: NA
clone size: NA
V gene: TRBV4-1
CDR3 protein: CANSQDHYRANTEAFF
CDR3 DNA: TGCGCCAACAGCCAAGATCACTACAGGGCGAACACTGAAGCTTTCTTT

J gene: TRBJ2-2
D gene: NA
clone size: NA
V gene: TRBV7-2
CDR3 protein: CASSRGSVETGELFF
CDR3 DNA: TGTGCCAGCTCCCGGGGCAGCGTTGAGACGGGGGAGCTGTTTTTT

J gene: TRBJ1-1
D gene: NA
clone size: NA
V gene: TRBV24-1
CDR3 protein: CATSETDRTEAFF
CDR3 DNA: TGTGCCACCAGTGAAACCGACAGAACTGAAGCTTTCTTT

J gene: TRBJ2-7
D gene: NA
clone size: NA
V gene: TRBV11-2
CDR3 protein: CASSLYPSPSYEQYF
CDR3 DNA: TGTGCCAGCAGCCTATACCCGAGTCCCTCCTACGAGCAGTACTTC

J gene: TRBJ2-7
D gene: NA
clone size: NA
V gene: TRBV20-1
CDR3 protein: CNARGQRTDSSYEQYF
CDR3 DNA: TGCAATGCTAGAGGCCAAAGGACGGACAGCTCCTACGAGCAGTACTTC

J gene: TRBJ2-4
D gene: NA
clone size: NA
V gene: TRBV28
CDR3 protein: CAGSFGLLAKNIQYF
CDR3 DNA: TGTGCCGGCAGTTTTGGGCTACTAGCCAAAAACATTCAGTACTTC

J gene: TRBJ1-1
D gene: TRBD1
clone size: NA
V gene: TRBV19
CDR3 protein: CASSPRQGPSRYTETFF
CDR3 DNA: TGTGCCAGTAGTCCCCGACAGGGTCCATCAAGGTACACTGAAACTTTCTTT

J gene: TRBJ2-2
D gene: TRBD1
clone size: many
V gene: TRBV10-1
CDR3 protein: CASSYRGTGELFF
CDR3 DNA: TGCGCCAGCAGTTACAGGGGCACCGGGGAGCTGTTTTTT

J gene: TRBJ2-1
D gene: NA
clone size: many
V gene: TRBV29-1
CDR3 protein: CSVGGGGVYNEQFF
CDR3 DNA: TGCAGCGTTGGGGGCGGGGGCGTCTACAATGAGCAGTTCTTC

J gene: TRBJ2-1
D gene: TRBD2
clone size: NA
V gene: TRBV30
CDR3 protein: CAWSPLAGRDNEQFF
CDR3 DNA: TGTGCCTGGAGTCCCCTAGCGGGACGAGACAATGAGCAGTTCTTC

J gene: TRBJ2-2
D gene: TRBD1
clone size: NA
V gene: TRBV4-3
CDR3 protein: CASSQRQGFAGKLFF
CDR3 DNA: TGCGCCAGTAGCCAGAGACAGGGTTTCGCCGGGAAGCTGTTTTTT

J gene: TRBJ2-7
D gene: NA
clone size: NA
V gene: TRBV4-1
CDR3 protein: CATSQDLYRGLSEQYF
CDR3 DNA: TGCGCCACCAGCCAAGATTTGTATAGGGGCTTGAGCGAGCAGTACTTC

J gene: TRBJ2-1
D gene: TRBD2
clone size: medium-sized
V gene: TRBV4-1
CDR3 protein: CASSQGTSDYNEQFF
CDR3 DNA: TGCGCCAGCAGCCAAGGGACTAGCGATTACAATGAGCAGTTCTTC

J gene: TRBJ1-5
D gene: NA
clone size: NA
V gene: TRBV12-3/TRBV12-4
CDR3 protein: CASRLDGVDQPQHF
CDR3 DNA: TGTGCCAGTAGGCTTGATGGGGTAGATCAGCCCCAGCATTTC

J gene: TRBJ2-7
D gene: NA
clone size: NA
V gene: TRBV28
CDR3 protein: CASSLGNPGAYEQYF
CDR3 DNA: TGTGCCAGCAGTTTAGGGAACCCCGGCGCCTACGAGCAGTACTTC

J gene: TRBJ2-3
D gene: TRBD2
clone size: NA
V gene: TRBV29-1
CDR3 protein: CSVPDTLAGVPHHTNTQYF
CDR3 DNA: TGCAGTGTCCCCGATACTCTAGCGGGAGTCCCTCATCACACAAATACGCAGTATTTT

J gene: TRBJ2-5
D gene: NA
clone size: many
V gene: TRBV20-1
CDR3 protein: CSARRWVGETQYF
CDR3 DNA: TGCAGTGCTAGACGGTGGGTCGGAGAGACCCAGTACTTC